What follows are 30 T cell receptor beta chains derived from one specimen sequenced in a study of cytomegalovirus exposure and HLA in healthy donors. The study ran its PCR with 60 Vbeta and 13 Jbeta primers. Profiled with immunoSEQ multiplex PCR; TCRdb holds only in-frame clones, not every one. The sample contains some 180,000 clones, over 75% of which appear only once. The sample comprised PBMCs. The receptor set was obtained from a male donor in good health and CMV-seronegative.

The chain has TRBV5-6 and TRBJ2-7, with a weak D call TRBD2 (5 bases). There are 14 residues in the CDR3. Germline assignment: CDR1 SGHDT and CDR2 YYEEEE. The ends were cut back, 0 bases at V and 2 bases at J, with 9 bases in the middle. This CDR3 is CASSLAGNPYEQYF. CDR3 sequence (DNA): TGTGCCAGCAGCTTGGCCGGGAACCCCTACGAGCAGTACTTC.

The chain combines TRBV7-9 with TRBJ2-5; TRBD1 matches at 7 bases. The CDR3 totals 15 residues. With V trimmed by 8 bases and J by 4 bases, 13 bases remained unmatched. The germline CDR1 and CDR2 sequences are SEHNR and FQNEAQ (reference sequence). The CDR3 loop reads CASRLTGTESETQYF. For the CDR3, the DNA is TGTGCCAGCCGACTAACCGGGACAGAATCAGAGACCCAGTACTTC. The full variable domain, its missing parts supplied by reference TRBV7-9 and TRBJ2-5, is DTGVSQNPRHKITKRGQNVTFRCDPISEHNRLYWYRQTLGQGPEFLTYFQNEAQLEKSRLLSDRFSAERPKGSFSTLEIQRTEQGDSAMYLCASRLTGTESETQYFGPGTRLLVL.

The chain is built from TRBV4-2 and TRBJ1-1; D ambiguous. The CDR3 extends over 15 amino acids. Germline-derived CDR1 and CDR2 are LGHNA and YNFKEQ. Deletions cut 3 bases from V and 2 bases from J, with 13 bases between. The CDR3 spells CASSHSYGRNTEAFF. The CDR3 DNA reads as TGTGCCAGCAGCCATAGTTACGGTCGAAACACTGAAGCTTTCTTT.

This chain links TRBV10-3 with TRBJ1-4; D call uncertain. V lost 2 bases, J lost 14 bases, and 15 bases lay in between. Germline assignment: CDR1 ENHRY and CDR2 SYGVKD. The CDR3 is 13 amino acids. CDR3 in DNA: TGTGCCATCAGTGAGCGAGGAACCGACGGCCTGTTTTTT. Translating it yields CAISERGTDGLFF.

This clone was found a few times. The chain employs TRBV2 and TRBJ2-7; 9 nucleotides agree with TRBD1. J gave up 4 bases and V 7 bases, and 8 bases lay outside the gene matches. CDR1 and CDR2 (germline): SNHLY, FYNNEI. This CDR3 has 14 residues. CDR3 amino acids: CASIQGAFVYEQYF. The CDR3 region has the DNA TGTGCCAGCATACAGGGGGCTTTTGTGTACGAGCAGTACTTC.

The CDR3 region has the DNA TGTGCCAGCAGTCTGAGGGGGGGGGTTGTGAATGAGCAGTTCTTC. This sequence encodes CASSLRGGVVNEQFF. This chain connects TRBV6-6 to TRBJ2-1, with D possibly matching TRBD2 (7 bases). Germline loops: CDR1 MNHNY, CDR2 SVGAGI (reference sequence). The CDR3 spans 15 residues. Trimming shortened V by 5 bases and J by 7 bases, and 18 bases separated the two germline ends.

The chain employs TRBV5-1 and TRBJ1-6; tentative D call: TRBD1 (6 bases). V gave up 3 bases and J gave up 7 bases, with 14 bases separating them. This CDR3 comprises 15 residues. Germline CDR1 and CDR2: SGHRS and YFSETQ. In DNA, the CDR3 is TGCGCCAGCAGCTATACAGGGCAGGGGAATTCACCCCTCCACTTT. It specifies CASSYTGQGNSPLHF.

CDR3 amino acids: CASSALWDRDTGELFF. Written as DNA, the CDR3 is TGTGCCAGCAGTGCTCTCTGGGACAGGGACACCGGGGAGCTGTTTTTT. The chain combines TRBV6-1 with TRBJ2-2; 9 nucleotides line up with TRBD1. Germline V gene lookup returns CDR1 MNHNS and CDR2 SASEGT. CDR3 length: 16 residues. The V gene end was trimmed by 4 bases and the J gene end by 3 bases; junction bases not matched to a gene: 6.

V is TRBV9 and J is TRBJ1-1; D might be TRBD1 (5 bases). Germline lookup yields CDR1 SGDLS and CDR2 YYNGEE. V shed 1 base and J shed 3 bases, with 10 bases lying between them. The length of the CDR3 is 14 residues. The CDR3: CASSVQGGDTEAFF. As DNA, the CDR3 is TGTGCCAGCAGCGTACAGGGAGGGGACACTGAAGCTTTCTTT.

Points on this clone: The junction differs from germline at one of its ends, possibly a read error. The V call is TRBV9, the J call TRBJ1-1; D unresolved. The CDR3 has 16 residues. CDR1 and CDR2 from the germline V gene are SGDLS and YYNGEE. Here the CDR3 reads CASSVGQSRGNTEAFF. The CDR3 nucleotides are TGTGCCAGCAGCGTCGGGCAATCTAGAGGGAACACTGAGGCTTTCTTT.

The CDR3 reads CASSRTGANSYEQYF. In nucleotides, the CDR3 is TGTGCCAGCAGCAGGACAGGGGCGAACTCCTACGAGCAGTACTTC. The V gene is TRBV6-5, the J gene TRBJ2-5; 9 nucleotides align to TRBD1. The J call is uncertain, as TRBJ2-7 better fits the DNA end. Germline V gene data show CDR1 as MNHEY and CDR2 as SVGAGI. The CDR3 contains 15 residues.

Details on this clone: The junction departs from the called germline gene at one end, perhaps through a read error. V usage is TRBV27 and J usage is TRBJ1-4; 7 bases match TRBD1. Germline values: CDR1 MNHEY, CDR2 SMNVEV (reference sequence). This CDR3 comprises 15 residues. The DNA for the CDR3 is TGTACCAGCAGTCCCAGACAGGGCCGAAGTGAAAAACTGTTTTTT. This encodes CTSSPRQGRSEKLFF.

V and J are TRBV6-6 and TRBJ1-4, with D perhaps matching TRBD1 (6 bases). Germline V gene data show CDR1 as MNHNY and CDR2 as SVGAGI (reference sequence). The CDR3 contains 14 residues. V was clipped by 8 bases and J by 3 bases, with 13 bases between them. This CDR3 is CASGTGLANEKLFF. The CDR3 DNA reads TGTGCCAGCGGTACAGGGCTGGCTAATGAAAAACTGTTTTTT.

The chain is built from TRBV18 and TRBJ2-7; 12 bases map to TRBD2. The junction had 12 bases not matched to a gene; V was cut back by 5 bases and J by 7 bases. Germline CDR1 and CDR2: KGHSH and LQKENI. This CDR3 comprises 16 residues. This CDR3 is CASSSPLGLAGLEQYF. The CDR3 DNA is TGTGCCAGCTCAAGCCCCCTTGGACTAGCGGGGTTAGAGCAGTACTTC. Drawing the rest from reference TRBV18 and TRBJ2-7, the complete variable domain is NAGVMQNPRHLVRRRGQEARLRCSPMKGHSHVYWYRQLPEEGLKFMVYLQKENIIDESGMPKERFSAEFPKEGPSILRIQQVVRGDSAAYFCASSSPLGLAGLEQYFGPGTRLTVT.

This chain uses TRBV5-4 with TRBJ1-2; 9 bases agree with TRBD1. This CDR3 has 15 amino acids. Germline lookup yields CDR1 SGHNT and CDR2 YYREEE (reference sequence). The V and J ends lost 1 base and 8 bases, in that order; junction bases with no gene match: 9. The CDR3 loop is CASSLFGTGRTGYTF. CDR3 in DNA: TGTGCCAGCAGCTTGTTTGGGACAGGGAGGACCGGCTACACCTTC. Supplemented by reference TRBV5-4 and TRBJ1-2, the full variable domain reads ETGVTQSPTHLIKTRGQQVTLRCSSQSGHNTVSWYQQALGQGPQFIFQYYREEENGRGNFPPRFSGLQFPNYSSELNVNALELDDSALYLCASSLFGTGRTGYTFGSGTRLTVV.

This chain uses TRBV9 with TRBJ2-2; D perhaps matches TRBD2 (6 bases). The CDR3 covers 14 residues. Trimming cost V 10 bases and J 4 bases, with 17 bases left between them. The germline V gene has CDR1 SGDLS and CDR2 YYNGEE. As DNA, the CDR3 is TGTGCCTCCAGGGCTAGCGTGGGCACCGGGGAGCTGTTTTTT. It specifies CASRASVGTGELFF.

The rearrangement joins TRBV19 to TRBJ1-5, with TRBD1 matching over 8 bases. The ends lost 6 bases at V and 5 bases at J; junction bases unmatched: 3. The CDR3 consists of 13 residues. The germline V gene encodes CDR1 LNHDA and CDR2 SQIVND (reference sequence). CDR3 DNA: TGTGCCAGTAGCTCGACAGGGGATCAGCCCCAGCATTTT. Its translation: CASSSTGDQPQHF.

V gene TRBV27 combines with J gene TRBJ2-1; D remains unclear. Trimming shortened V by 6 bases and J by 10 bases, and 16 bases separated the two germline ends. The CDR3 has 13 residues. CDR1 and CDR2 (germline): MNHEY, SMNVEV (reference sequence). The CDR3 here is CASRTPPPGEQFF. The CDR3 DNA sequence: TGTGCCAGCAGGACACCACCTCCTGGGGAGCAGTTCTTC.

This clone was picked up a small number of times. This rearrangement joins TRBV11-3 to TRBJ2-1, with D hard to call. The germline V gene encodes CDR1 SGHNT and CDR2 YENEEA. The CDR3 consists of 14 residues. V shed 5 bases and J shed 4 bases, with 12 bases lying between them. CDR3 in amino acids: CASSRGESYNEQFF. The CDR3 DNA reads TGTGCCAGCAGCCGAGGCGAGAGTTACAATGAGCAGTTCTTC.

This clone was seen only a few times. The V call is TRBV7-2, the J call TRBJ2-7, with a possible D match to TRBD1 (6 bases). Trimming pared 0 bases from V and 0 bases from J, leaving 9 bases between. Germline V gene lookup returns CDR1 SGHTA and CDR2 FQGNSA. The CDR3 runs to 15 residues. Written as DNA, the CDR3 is TGTGCCAGCAGCTTAGCCGGACAGCCCTCCTACGAGCAGTACTTC. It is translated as CASSLAGQPSYEQYF.

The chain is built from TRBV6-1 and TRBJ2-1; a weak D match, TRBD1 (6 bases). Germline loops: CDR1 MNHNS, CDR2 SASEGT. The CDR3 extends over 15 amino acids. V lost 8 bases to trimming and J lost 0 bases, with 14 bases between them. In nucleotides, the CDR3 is TGTGCCAGCCGAAGACAGGAAAACTCCTACAATGAGCAGTTCTTC. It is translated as CASRRQENSYNEQFF.

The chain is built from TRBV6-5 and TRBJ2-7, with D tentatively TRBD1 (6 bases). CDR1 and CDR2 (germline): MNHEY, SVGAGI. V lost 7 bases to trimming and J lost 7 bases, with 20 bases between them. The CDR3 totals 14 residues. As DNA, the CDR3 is TGTGCCAGCACCCCCGGGCAGGGGTCTGGTGAGCAGTACTTC. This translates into CASTPGQGSGEQYF.

For the CDR3, the DNA is TGCGCCAGCAGCCGACAGGACAGGCCTAGCAATCAGCCCCAGCATTTT. Its protein product is CASSRQDRPSNQPQHF. This rearrangement joins TRBV4-1 to TRBJ1-5; 7 nucleotides match TRBD1. The CDR3 runs to 16 residues. The J segment lost 0 bases and the V segment lost 4 bases, leaving 6 bases of the junction unmatched. Germline loops: CDR1 MGHRA, CDR2 YSYEKL.

The CDR3 sequence is CASSFGLFTDTQYF. The CDR3 DNA reads TGTGCCAGCAGCTTTGGACTCTTCACAGATACGCAGTATTTT. The genes are TRBV11-2 and TRBJ2-3; maybe TRBD2 (5 bases). This CDR3 spans 14 amino acids. Germline assignment: CDR1 SGHAT and CDR2 FQNNGV. V lost 3 bases to trimming and J lost 2 bases, with 9 bases between them.

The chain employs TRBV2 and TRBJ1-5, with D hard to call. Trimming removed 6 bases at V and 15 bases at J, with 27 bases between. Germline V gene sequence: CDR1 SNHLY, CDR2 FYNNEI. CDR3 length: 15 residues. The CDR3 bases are TGTGCCAGCAGGGGAGCAGGTATTCATGGAGAACCGGCGCATTTT. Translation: CASRGAGIHGEPAHF.

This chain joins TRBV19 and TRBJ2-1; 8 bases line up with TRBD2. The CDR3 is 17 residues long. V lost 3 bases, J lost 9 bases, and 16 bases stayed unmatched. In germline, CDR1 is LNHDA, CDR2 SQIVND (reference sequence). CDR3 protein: CASSILGSARGGSEQFF. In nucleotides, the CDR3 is TGTGCCAGTAGTATTTTGGGATCGGCCCGGGGGGGAAGTGAGCAGTTCTTC.

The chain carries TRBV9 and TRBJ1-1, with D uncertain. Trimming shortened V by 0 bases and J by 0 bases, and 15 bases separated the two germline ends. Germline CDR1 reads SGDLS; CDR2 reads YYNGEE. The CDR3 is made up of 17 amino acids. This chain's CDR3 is CASSVGGPTTLNTEAFF. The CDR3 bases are TGTGCCAGCAGCGTAGGAGGGCCCACTACTCTGAACACTGAAGCTTTCTTT.

CDR3 residues: CSVLTGTGVEKLFF. The CDR3 DNA is TGCAGCGTTCTCACCGGGACAGGGGTTGAAAAACTGTTTTTT. The gene calls are TRBV29-1 and TRBJ1-4, with 10 bases lining up with TRBD1. From germline, CDR1 is SQVTM and CDR2 ANQGSEA. This CDR3 has 14 residues. With V trimmed by 5 bases and J by 7 bases, 7 bases remained unmatched. Drawing the rest from reference TRBV29-1 and TRBJ1-4, the complete variable domain is SAVISQKPSRDICQRGTSLTIQCQVDSQVTMMFWYRQQPGQSLTLIATANQGSEATYESGFVIDKFPISRPNLTFSTLTVSNMSPEDSSIYLCSVLTGTGVEKLFFGSGTQLSVL.

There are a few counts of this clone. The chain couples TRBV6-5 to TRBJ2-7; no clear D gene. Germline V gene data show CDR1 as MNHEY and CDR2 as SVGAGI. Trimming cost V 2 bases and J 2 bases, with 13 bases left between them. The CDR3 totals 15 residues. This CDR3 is CASSYDRVVAYEQYF. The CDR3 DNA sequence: TGTGCCAGCAGTTACGATCGGGTCGTGGCCTACGAGCAGTACTTC.

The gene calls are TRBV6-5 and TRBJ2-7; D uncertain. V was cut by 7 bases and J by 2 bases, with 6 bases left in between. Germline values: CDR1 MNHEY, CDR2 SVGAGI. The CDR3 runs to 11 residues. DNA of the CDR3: TGTGCCAGCACTAGGACCTACGAGCAGTACTTC. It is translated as CASTRTYEQYF.